The next 14 T cell receptor beta chains were all read from a single sample in a study of OX40 agonist ivuxolimab in advanced cancers. Generated by immunoSEQ multiplex PCR, the TCRdb table keeps only in-frame clones and is missing some. The table shows over 90,000 clones, with approximately 90% occurring only once. The input for sequencing was CD4+ or CD8+ T cells sorted from blood, taken in a trial of the OX40 agonist ivuxolimab. These TCRs come from an adult with an advanced solid tumor such as melanoma, head and neck, liver or kidney cancer.

The chain uses TRBV7-8 and TRBJ2-1, with a tentative D call TRBD2 (5 bases). The CDR3 is 12 amino acids. Looked up from germline, CDR1 is SGHVS and CDR2 is FQNEAQ. Trimming took 5 bases from V and 12 from J, leaving 14 bases between them. This CDR3 is CASSGGGGLQFF. The CDR3 DNA reads TGTGCCAGCAGCGGAGGTGGCGGCCTGCAGTTCTTC.

The chain links TRBV18 to TRBJ1-1; tentative D call: TRBD1 (5 bases). Germline loops: CDR1 KGHSH, CDR2 LQKENI. This CDR3 has 14 residues. Trimming took off 0 bases at V and 7 bases at J, with 12 bases between the two ends. The CDR3 DNA follows: TGTGCCAGCTCACCACCCGCAGGGTCGGGTGAAGCTTTCTTT. Translated, it gives CASSPPAGSGEAFF.

This clone was seen just once. The gene calls are TRBV11-3 and TRBJ1-2, with 9 bases lining up with TRBD1. The CDR3 has 13 amino acids. Germline trimming cut 5 bases from V and 8 bases from J; bases unmatched to any gene: 6. Germline V gene data show CDR1 as SGHNT and CDR2 as YENEEA. For the CDR3, the DNA is TGTGCCAGCAGCGAACAGGGGGCGGAGGGCTACACCTTC. Translated, it gives CASSEQGAEGYTF.

The rearrangement links TRBV11-3 to TRBJ2-3, with a tentative D call TRBD2 (5 bases). The CDR3 consists of 15 residues. Trimming took off 1 base at V and 2 bases at J, with 10 bases between the two ends. Germline assignment: CDR1 SGHNT and CDR2 YENEEA. CDR3 DNA: TGTGCCAGCAGCTTAGGGCGGGCGATCACAGATACGCAGTATTTT. Amino acid sequence: CASSLGRAITDTQYF.

This rearrangement joins TRBV18 to TRBJ2-2; D not resolved. CDR3 size: 16 residues. CDR1 and CDR2 from the germline V gene are KGHSH and LQKENI. Trimming cost V 5 bases and J 6 bases, with 19 bases left between them. The CDR3 coding sequence is TGTGCCAGCTCAGATACACGGAGCCGGTACGCCGGGGAGCTGTTTTTT. Translation: CASSDTRSRYAGELFF.

Details on this clone: Other DNA sequences of this sample code for an identical CDR3. This chain connects TRBV18 to TRBJ2-7, with no clear D. The germline gives CDR1 KGHSH, CDR2 LQKENI. Trimming removed 3 bases at V and 3 bases at J, with 3 bases between. The CDR3 is made up of 11 amino acids. The DNA of the CDR3 is TGTGCCAGCTCACCCGACTACGAGCAGTACTTC. It specifies CASSPDYEQYF. The whole variable domain, remainder taken from reference TRBV18 and TRBJ2-7, is NAGVMQNPRHLVRRRGQEARLRCSPMKGHSHVYWYRQLPEEGLKFMVYLQKENIIDESGMPKERFSAEFPKEGPSILRIQQVVRGDSAAYFCASSPDYEQYFGPGTRLTVT.

This chain connects TRBV27 to TRBJ1-2; D is possibly TRBD1 (5 bases). The germline gives CDR1 MNHEY, CDR2 SMNVEV (reference sequence). The V end lost 2 bases, the J end lost 2 bases, and 12 bases lay between the germline ends. The CDR3 has 15 amino acids. This CDR3 is CASSLQLGPNYGYTF. DNA for the CDR3: TGTGCCAGCAGTTTACAGCTGGGACCCAACTATGGCTACACCTTC.

The chain carries TRBV7-9 and TRBJ2-1; possibly TRBD2 for D (5 bases). The CDR3 length is 16 residues. V lost 1 base, J lost 3 bases, and 13 bases lay in between. The V gene's germline CDR1 is SEHNR and CDR2 FQNEAQ (reference sequence). The CDR3 nucleotides read TGTGCCAGCAGCTTAGGTTCGGGAACCCACTACAATGAGCAGTTCTTC. This sequence encodes CASSLGSGTHYNEQFF.

The rearrangement links TRBV23-1 to TRBJ2-5, with 8 bases aligning to TRBD1. TRBV23-1 is an ORF, and what it does is uncertain. J gave up 5 bases and V 4 bases, and 9 bases lay outside the gene matches. The CDR3 is 15 residues long. The CDR3 sequence: CASSPQDRAGETQYF. In DNA, the CDR3 is TGCGCCAGCAGTCCACAGGACAGGGCCGGGGAGACCCAGTACTTC.

The chain uses TRBV12-5 and TRBJ2-3, with unresolved D. The CDR3 covers 13 residues. Trimming cost V 7 bases and J 4 bases, with 12 bases left between them. Germline values: CDR1 LGHNT, CDR2 FRNRAP. This chain's CDR3 is CASAPEWADTQYF. CDR3 nucleotide sequence: TGTGCTAGTGCCCCCGAGTGGGCAGATACGCAGTATTTT.

The chain links TRBV6-6 to TRBJ1-2; 7 bases are a match to TRBD1. V dropped 2 bases and J dropped 7; count of bases not matched to a gene: 4. The germline V gene encodes CDR1 MNHNY and CDR2 SVGAGI (reference sequence). The length of the CDR3 is 13 residues. This CDR3 is CASSYDRVTGYTF. The CDR3, as DNA: TGTGCCAGCAGTTACGACAGGGTTACTGGCTACACCTTC.

J is TRBJ1-5 and V is TRBV2; TRBD1 is a possible D gene (5 bases). V was clipped by 4 bases and J by 0 bases, with 10 bases between them. Germline CDR1 reads SNHLY; CDR2 reads FYNNEI. The CDR3 consists of 15 residues. The CDR3 loop reads CASSVGTVSNQPQHF. The CDR3 coding sequence is TGTGCCAGCAGTGTCGGGACGGTTAGCAATCAGCCCCAGCATTTT.

The gene calls are TRBV5-1 and TRBJ2-2; D possibly corresponds to TRBD2 (5 bases). This CDR3 is 13 amino acids long. V was cut by 4 bases and J by 7 bases, with 11 bases left in between. Germline loops: CDR1 SGHRS, CDR2 YFSETQ. This chain's CDR3 is CASSATGDGELFF. The DNA of the CDR3 is TGCGCCAGCAGCGCCACCGGGGACGGGGAGCTGTTTTTT.

The V gene is TRBV2, the J gene TRBJ1-2; 7 positions match TRBD1. Germline V lookup: CDR1 SNHLY, CDR2 FYNNEI. The CDR3 has 13 residues. V trimming: 6 bases; J trimming: 2 bases; junction bases outside the gene matches: 3. CDR3 sequence: CASRETGNYGYTF. DNA of the CDR3: TGTGCCAGCAGAGAGACAGGGAACTATGGCTACACCTTC.